Below are 32 T cell receptor beta chains sequenced from a single sample in a study of CD8 T cells in ankylosing spondylitis. Their antigens are not known. From the 5' RACE reads, TCRdb called clonotypes with MiXCR, one entry per CDR3 protein. The top ten hold roughly 15% of the sample, which has approximately 300,000 distinct CDR3 sequences, roughly 8% seen once. Study observations and caveats: Seven to nine highly homologous variants made up a TCR beta motif that seemed to typify ankylosing spondylitis blood.

The sequenced sample was blood, either unsorted or a sorted T cell fraction (not recorded which). Source of these receptors: a male donor with ankylosing spondylitis.

This clonotype was detected ten times or more. The chain recombines TRBV2 with TRBJ2-7; D is unclear. V lost 4 bases and J 6 bases, leaving 16 bases between the germline ends. Germline V gene lookup returns CDR1 SNHLY and CDR2 FYNNEI. The CDR3 length is 14 residues. CDR3 sequence: CASSGTFGWGEQYF. The CDR3 DNA reads as TGTGCCAGCAGTGGGACCTTTGGCTGGGGCGAGCAGTACTTC.

This clonotype was picked up a small number of times. The chain combines TRBV12-3 or TRBV12-4 with TRBJ1-5; 7 nucleotides match TRBD1. This CDR3 is built from 19 residues. The junction had 18 bases not matched to a gene; V was cut back by 6 bases and J by 1 base. The CDR3 sequence is CASRPRASVGQRSNQPQHF. CDR3 nucleotide sequence: TGTGCCAGCAGACCGAGGGCCTCGGTGGGACAGAGGAGCAATCAGCCCCAGCATTTT.

This clonotype was detected a few times. In DNA, the CDR3 is TGTGCCAGCAGTGGCATCAGGAGGTCCTACAATGAGCAGTTCTTC. Translating it yields CASSGIRRSYNEQFF. V usage is TRBV27 and J usage is TRBJ2-1, with D maybe TRBD2 (5 bases). The CDR3 spans 15 residues. V was clipped by 5 bases and J by 1 base, with 12 bases between them. From germline, CDR1 is MNHEY and CDR2 SMNVEV (reference sequence).

This clonotype was seen at least ten times. The rearrangement joins TRBV5-1 to TRBJ2-1, with D tentatively TRBD1 or TRBD2 (5 bases each). Germline V gives CDR1 SGHRS, CDR2 YFSETQ. The CDR3 totals 13 residues. The V end lost 0 bases, the J end lost 6 bases, and 7 bases lay between the germline ends. CDR3 DNA sequence: TGCGCCAGCAGCTTGGGGGACCCCAATGAGCAGTTCTTC. Protein: CASSLGDPNEQFF.

This clonotype turned up a few times. V and J are TRBV5-1 and TRBJ2-5, with 9 bases fitting TRBD1. CDR1 is SGHRS and CDR2 is YFSETQ in the germline V gene. The ends lost 1 base at V and 5 bases at J; junction bases unmatched: 12. This CDR3 has 17 residues. The CDR3 region has the DNA TGCGCCAGCAGCTTGAACTCGGCAACAGGGGGCGTGGAGACCCAGTACTTC. Protein product: CASSLNSATGGVETQYF.

Ten or more counts support this clonotype. The chain is built from TRBV7-9 and TRBJ2-7, with 7 bases fitting TRBD2. Unmatched junction bases numbered 7, after V lost 2 bases and J lost 3 bases. The CDR3 length is 15 residues. Germline V gene data show CDR1 as SEHNR and CDR2 as FQNEAQ (reference sequence). The CDR3 DNA sequence: TGTGCCAGCAGCTTATACGCTAGCGGTAACTACGAGCAGTACTTC. It yields the protein CASSLYASGNYEQYF.

This clonotype occurred a few times. This sequence joins TRBV4-3 and TRBJ1-5; D is uncertain. Germline V lookup: CDR1 LGHNA, CDR2 YSLEER. Trimming removed 2 bases at V and 6 bases at J, with 8 bases between. The CDR3 consists of 13 residues. DNA for the CDR3: TGCGCCAGCAGCCAAACTAGGACTCAGCCCCAGCATTTT. Amino acids: CASSQTRTQPQHF.

This clonotype was detected ten times or more. J is TRBJ1-5 and V is TRBV24-1; no clear D. Deletions cut 9 bases from V and 12 bases from J, with 5 bases between. The CDR3 extends over 8 amino acids. CDR1 and CDR2 from the germline V gene are KGHDR and SFDVKD. The CDR3 here is CATFLQHF. CDR3 sequence (DNA): TGTGCCACCTTCCTCCAGCATTTT.

The chain employs TRBV2 and TRBJ2-3, with TRBD1 matching 10 bases. Trimming removed 5 bases from V and 0 bases from J; junction bases left unmatched: 8. The CDR3 loop spans 17 amino acids. Germline loops: CDR1 SNHLY, CDR2 FYNNEI. For the CDR3, the DNA is TGTGCCAGCAGTACCGGGACAGGGGACCTCAGCACAGATACGCAGTATTTT. Amino acids: CASSTGTGDLSTDTQYF.

The chain uses TRBV18 and TRBJ2-1; D gene unclear. Germline-derived CDR1 and CDR2 are KGHSH and LQKENI. CDR3 size: 13 residues. The V gene lost 6 bases and the J gene lost 10 bases, with 16 bases spanning the gap. CDR3 loop: CASSFRLGKEQFF. DNA of the CDR3: TGTGCCAGCTCCTTTCGATTGGGAAAAGAGCAGTTCTTC.

V gene TRBV28 combines with J gene TRBJ2-1; D call uncertain. The CDR3 sequence is 16 residues long. V lost 4 bases and J 7 bases, leaving 20 bases between the germline ends. Germline CDR1 MDHEN, CDR2 SYDVKM. The DNA of the CDR3 is TGTGCCAGCAGTTCCCACCCGACCGGACGGACGAATGAGCAGTTCTTC. It encodes CASSSHPTGRTNEQFF.

The rearrangement joins TRBV29-1 to TRBJ2-7, with TRBD2 identical over 7 bases. The length of the CDR3 is 15 residues. CDR1 is SQVTM and CDR2 is ANQGSEA in the germline V gene. Trimming cost V 6 bases and J 6 bases; bases outside gene matches: 17. CDR3 DNA sequence: TGCAGCGTAGTAGGGGTAGCGGGCCCGCGGGGCGAGCAGTACTTC. It is translated as CSVVGVAGPRGEQYF.

The chain recombines TRBV6-1 with TRBJ1-1; D gene uncertain. Between the trimmed V and J ends, which lost 6 bases and 9 bases, there was a span of 8 bases. Germline assignment: CDR1 MNHNS and CDR2 SASEGT. The length of the CDR3 is 10 residues. The CDR3 nucleotides read TGTGCCAGCAGGGCCGGCCAAGCTTTCTTT. The encoded protein is CASRAGQAFF.

Concerning this clonotype itself: A much larger clone differs from this one at a single base, so this may be a read error. The chain couples TRBV20-1 to TRBJ1-1; D perhaps matches TRBD1 (5 bases). This CDR3 contains 16 residues. CDR1 and CDR2 from the germline V gene are DFQATT and SNEGSKA (reference sequence). This CDR3 reads CCARDLGQGSNTEAFF. CDR3 coding DNA: TGCTGTGCTAGAGATCTAGGGCAGGGATCTAACACTGAAGCTTTCTTT.

The sample holds many counts of this clonotype. The chain is built from TRBV3-1 and TRBJ2-5, with D perhaps TRBD2 (5 bases). This CDR3 contains 16 residues. Germline V CDR1 and CDR2: LGHDT, YNNKEL (reference sequence). The germline V and J ends were trimmed by 5 bases and 2 bases, with 18 bases remaining between them. CDR3 region: CASSEIRRSGQETQYF. The CDR3 DNA reads as TGTGCCAGCAGCGAGATAAGAAGGTCGGGACAAGAGACCCAGTACTTC.

This clonotype was seen a few times. The J gene is TRBJ1-2, the V gene TRBV9; 7 bases align to TRBD1. J gave up 4 bases and V 3 bases, and 12 bases lay outside the gene matches. This CDR3 contains 16 residues. From germline, CDR1 is SGDLS and CDR2 YYNGEE. The CDR3 bases are TGTGCCAGCAGCGAGGGGGCCAGGGTTGACACCTATGGCTACACCTTC. Translating it yields CASSEGARVDTYGYTF.

This chain connects TRBV28 to TRBJ2-1, with D unclear. The CDR3 covers 15 residues. V lost 3 bases, J lost 7 bases, and 16 bases lay in between. Per the germline V gene, CDR1 is MDHEN and CDR2 is SYDVKM. The CDR3 region is CASSLELTIRNEQFF. The CDR3 DNA is TGTGCCAGCAGTTTGGAGCTCACAATCCGGAATGAGCAGTTCTTC. The variable domain in full, with the rest retrieved from reference TRBV28 and TRBJ2-1, is DVKVTQSSRYLVKRTGEKVFLECVQDMDHENMFWYRQDPGLGLRLIYFSYDVKMKEKGDIPEGYSVSREKKERFSLILESASTNQTSMYLCASSLELTIRNEQFFGPGTRLTVL.

This clonotype was counted a few times. The rearrangement joins TRBV21-1 to TRBJ1-5. TRBV21-1 is tagged as a pseudogene. This CDR3 is 11 amino acids long. The CDR3: CASSSRRPQHF. CDR3 nucleotides: TGTGCCAGCAGCTCCCGCCGACCCCAGCATTTT.

This clonotype was picked up many times. J is TRBJ1-5 and V is TRBV6-5; possible D gene TRBD1, 5 bases. CDR1 is MNHEY and CDR2 is SVGAGI in the germline V gene. The CDR3 has 15 amino acids. V was clipped by 0 bases and J by 6 bases, with 12 bases between them. The DNA of the CDR3 is TGTGCCAGCAGTTACTCGTTTCAGGGAAGTCAGCCCCAGCATTTT. Residues: CASSYSFQGSQPQHF.

The gene calls are TRBV30 and TRBJ2-3; 9 nucleotides line up with TRBD2. The V gene's germline CDR1 is GTSNPN and CDR2 SVGIG (reference sequence). CDR3 length: 16 amino acids. Germline trimming cut 0 bases from V and 2 bases from J; bases unmatched to any gene: 6. CDR3 residues: CAWSVQLAGFTDTQYF. Here the CDR3 DNA reads TGTGCCTGGAGTGTACAACTAGCGGGTTTCACAGATACGCAGTATTTT.

The sample holds many counts of this clonotype. The gene calls are TRBV14 and TRBJ2-5; D is perhaps TRBD1 or TRBD2 (5 bases each). The CDR3 covers 15 residues. Deletions cut 4 bases from V and 7 bases from J, with 19 bases between. Germline CDR1 and CDR2: SGHDN and FVKESK. The CDR3 region has the DNA TGTGCCAGCAGCCTTGACAGACAGCCTGAGGGGACCCAGTACTTC. It yields the protein CASSLDRQPEGTQYF.

In its sample, this clonotype was seen many times. The chain recombines TRBV4-2 with TRBJ2-1, with 7 bases that match TRBD2. J lost 7 bases, V lost 0 bases, and 3 bases had no gene match. The length of the CDR3 is 14 residues. CDR1 and CDR2 from the germline V gene are LGHNA and YNFKEQ. The CDR3 region has the DNA TGTGCCAGCAGCCAAGATCTGGGAGGGAATGAGCAGTTCTTC. Protein product: CASSQDLGGNEQFF.

This clonotype was observed many times. This chain links TRBV2 with TRBJ2-5, with no clear D. Between the trimmed V and J ends, which lost 1 base and 5 bases, there was a span of 11 bases. Germline assignment: CDR1 SNHLY and CDR2 FYNNEI. The CDR3 loop spans 14 amino acids. CDR3 bases: TGTGCCAGCAGTGAAGGGCCCACGGCGGAGACCCAGTACTTC. It translates to CASSEGPTAETQYF.

The chain uses TRBV29-1 and TRBJ1-1; 7 positions agree with TRBD1. Germline V lookup: CDR1 SQVTM, CDR2 ANQGSEA. The CDR3 consists of 13 residues. The V segment lost 4 bases and the J segment 0 bases; nucleotides outside the gene matches: 2. The chain's CDR3 is CSVAGQLNTEAFF. As DNA, the CDR3 is TGCAGCGTTGCGGGACAGTTGAACACTGAAGCTTTCTTT.

CDR3 in amino acids: CASSSDNEQGQSYEQYF. The CDR3 DNA is TGTGCCAGCAGCTCGGATAATGAACAGGGACAGTCCTACGAGCAGTACTTC. V usage is TRBV5-7 and J usage is TRBJ2-7; 7 bases fit TRBD1. TRBV5-7 is an ORF for which the function is uncertain. V was clipped by 3 bases and J by 1 base; unmatched bases: 13. The CDR3 spans 17 residues.

This clonotype appeared many times. The chain couples TRBV14 to TRBJ1-3; the D gene is possibly TRBD1 (6 bases). Germline CDR1 is SGHDN and CDR2 is FVKESK. The CDR3 has 15 amino acids. V lost 4 bases, J lost 1 base, and 11 bases lay in between. Here the CDR3 reads CASSPGQRSGNTIYF. The CDR3 DNA follows: TGTGCCAGCAGCCCCGGACAGAGGTCTGGAAACACCATATATTTT.

The chain combines TRBV20-1 with TRBJ2-3; D unresolved. This CDR3 has 15 residues. The germline V gene encodes CDR1 DFQATT and CDR2 SNEGSKA (reference sequence). V was trimmed by 0 bases and J by 5 bases, leaving 15 bases between them. In DNA, the CDR3 is TGCAGTGCTAGAGACCTGGACCCCCCTCTAGATACGCAGTATTTT. It specifies CSARDLDPPLDTQYF.

This clonotype was counted many times. This rearrangement joins TRBV29-1 to TRBJ2-7; the D gene is possibly TRBD1 (6 bases). The CDR3 runs 12 residues. The V and J ends lost 6 bases and 4 bases respectively, with 13 bases between them. Germline CDR1 is SQVTM and CDR2 is ANQGSEA. The chain's CDR3 is CSVVGTTYEQYF. CDR3 in DNA: TGCAGCGTCGTGGGGACAACTTACGAGCAGTACTTC.

This clonotype was counted many times. The rearrangement joins TRBV28 to TRBJ2-4; D is unresolved. V shed 6 bases and J shed 7 bases, with 16 bases lying between them. Germline V gene lookup returns CDR1 MDHEN and CDR2 SYDVKM. The CDR3 has 14 amino acids. The CDR3 spells CASSNRVLENIQYF. The CDR3 DNA follows: TGTGCCAGCAGCAACCGGGTCCTGGAGAACATTCAGTACTTC.

V usage is TRBV20-1 and J usage is TRBJ2-3, with 7 bases fitting TRBD2. The CDR3 has 14 amino acids. With 3 bases clipped from V and 0 bases from J, the junction kept 3 bases outside the gene matches. Germline V gene lookup returns CDR1 DFQATT and CDR2 SNEGSKA (reference sequence). In nucleotides, the CDR3 is TGCAGTGCTAGGAGGGACTACAGCACAGATACGCAGTATTTT. As protein: CSARRDYSTDTQYF.

The chain links TRBV7-3 to TRBJ2-5, with D uncertain. The V end lost 2 bases, the J end lost 4 bases, and 8 bases lay between the germline ends. Germline assignment: CDR1 SGHTA and CDR2 FQGTGA. The CDR3 is made up of 13 amino acids. The CDR3 loop is CASSLGHLETQYF. The CDR3, as DNA: TGTGCCAGCAGCTTAGGGCATTTAGAGACCCAGTACTTC.

This clonotype was observed a few times. This chain connects TRBV20-1 to TRBJ2-3; TRBD2 matches at 11 bases. Per germline, CDR1 DFQATT and CDR2 SNEGSKA (reference sequence). There are 15 residues in the CDR3. V was pared by 4 bases and J by 2 bases, with 5 bases of the junction left unmatched. The CDR3 sequence: CSATGLAGHTDTQYF. The CDR3 DNA is TGCAGTGCTACTGGACTAGCGGGCCACACAGATACGCAGTATTTT.